These 18 T cell receptor beta chains were all obtained from the same sample, sequenced in a study of control samples from healthy donors and cancer patients. The data were produced by immunoSEQ multiplex PCR, yet TCRdb's version contains in-frame clones alone and is incomplete. The sample shows around 110,000 clones, around 91% of them seen only once. Source material: PBMCs. All receptors derive from a woman aged 50 to 65 with colorectal cancer.

This CDR3 is CASRKSGRRETQYF. The CDR3, as DNA: TGTGCCAGTAGAAAGAGCGGGAGGCGGGAGACCCAGTACTTC. The chain combines TRBV19 with TRBJ2-5; 9 bases map to TRBD2. CDR3 length: 14 amino acids. The germline V gene encodes CDR1 LNHDA and CDR2 SQIVND (reference sequence). J was trimmed by 5 bases and V by 6 bases; bases with no gene match: 7.

The V gene is TRBV21-1, the J gene TRBJ2-2; the table's D call, TRBD2, was not checked against the DNA. TRBV21-1 represents a pseudogene. The CDR3 loop spans 16 amino acids. CDR3 sequence (DNA): TGTGCCAGCAGCAAAGCCGGGATCTGGAACACCGGGGAGCTGTTTTTT. It encodes CASSKAGIWNTGELFF.

The rearrangement links TRBV18 to TRBJ2-5; D unresolved. Germline CDR1 reads KGHSH; CDR2 reads LQKENI. V was shortened by 3 bases and J by 1 base, with 6 bases between the two germline ends. This CDR3 is built from 13 residues. CDR3 nucleotide sequence: TGTGCCAGCTCACCCGCGATCCAAGAGACCCAGTACTTC. Protein sequence: CASSPAIQETQYF.

V and J are TRBV23-1 and TRBJ1-2, with D perhaps TRBD1 (5 bases). TRBV23-1 is an ORF for which the function is uncertain. CDR3 length: 14 residues. The V and J ends lost 3 bases and 0 bases respectively, with 8 bases between them. The CDR3 loop is CASSHRQSNYGYTF. CDR3 DNA: TGCGCCAGCAGTCATAGACAGTCTAACTATGGCTACACCTTC.

The chain carries TRBV2 and TRBJ2-7; unclear D gene. Trimming cost V 6 bases and J 1 base, with 13 bases left between them. Germline V lookup: CDR1 SNHLY, CDR2 FYNNEI. The length of the CDR3 is 14 residues. The CDR3 loop reads CASRRSWASYEQYF. CDR3 nucleotide sequence: TGTGCCAGCAGGAGATCCTGGGCATCCTACGAGCAGTACTTC.

This clone occurred once. The gene calls are TRBV6-5 and TRBJ2-7; possible D gene TRBD2, 7 bases. Germline V lookup: CDR1 MNHEY, CDR2 SVGAGI. There are 15 residues in the CDR3. V lost 4 bases to trimming and J lost 2 bases, with 15 bases between them. CDR3 protein: CASSSFTGRAYEQYF. In DNA form, the CDR3 reads TGTGCCAGCAGTTCCTTTACAGGGAGGGCCTACGAGCAGTACTTC.

The chain carries TRBV4-1 and TRBJ2-2; TRBD1 matches at 10 bases. CDR1 and CDR2 from the germline V gene are MGHRA and YSYEKL. J gave up 6 bases and V 1 base, and 5 bases lay outside the gene matches. This CDR3 contains 16 residues. CDR3 sequence: CASSQAGTGDPGELFF. CDR3 DNA sequence: TGCGCCAGCAGCCAAGCCGGGACAGGGGACCCCGGGGAGCTGTTTTTT.

This sequence joins TRBV5-6 and TRBJ1-6; no definite D call. V shed 0 bases and J shed 10 bases, with 11 bases lying between them. Germline loops: CDR1 SGHDT, CDR2 YYEEEE. The CDR3 is 14 amino acids. CDR3 sequence: CASSLGGRSSPLHF. As DNA, the CDR3 is TGTGCCAGCAGCTTGGGCGGACGGAGCTCACCCCTCCACTTT.

This chain joins TRBV2 and TRBJ1-3; D not certain. This CDR3 is built from 15 residues. V lost 2 bases and J 2 bases, leaving 10 bases between the germline ends. Germline CDR1 reads SNHLY; CDR2 reads FYNNEI. As DNA, the CDR3 is TGTGCCAGCAGTGAACGGATCCGGGCTGGAAACACCATATATTTT. This codes for CASSERIRAGNTIYF.

CDR3 sequence reads: CSAGGGEETQYF. The CDR3, as DNA: TGCAGCGCCGGAGGGGGCGAGGAGACCCAGTACTTC. The gene calls are TRBV29-1 and TRBJ2-5; D is perhaps TRBD1 (7 bases). The CDR3 is made up of 12 amino acids. With 7 bases removed from V and 5 bases from J, the gap between germline ends came to 14 bases. Germline values: CDR1 SQVTM, CDR2 ANQGSEA.

The rearrangement joins TRBV5-1 to TRBJ1-3; maybe TRBD1 (5 bases). V gave up 4 bases and J gave up 0 bases, with 11 bases separating them. The CDR3 runs 15 residues. Germline CDR1 SGHRS, CDR2 YFSETQ. The CDR3 DNA follows: TGCGCCAGCAGCCTGGGGGACGGCTCTGGAAACACCATATATTTT. Translated, it gives CASSLGDGSGNTIYF.

This clone was detected once. This chain uses TRBV30 with TRBJ1-6, with D perhaps TRBD1 (5 bases). Germline V gives CDR1 GTSNPN, CDR2 SVGIG (reference sequence). The V end lost 1 base, the J end lost 10 bases, and 17 bases lay between the germline ends. CDR3 size: 15 residues. Written as DNA, the CDR3 is TGTGCCTGGAGTGCCCCCATCCACGAGGGGTCACCCCTCCACTTT. It yields the protein CAWSAPIHEGSPLHF. Full variable domain (outside the CDR3, taken from reference TRBV30 and TRBJ1-6): SQTIHQWPATLVQPVGSPLSLECTVEGTSNPNLYWYRQAAGRGLQLLFYSVGIGQISSEVPQNLSASRPQDRQFILSSKKLLLSDSGFYLCAWSAPIHEGSPLHFGNGTRLTVT.

The chain links TRBV3-1 (or the pseudogene TRBV3-2) to TRBJ2-2; 7 bases are a match to TRBD1. V was pared by 4 bases and J by 1 base, with 6 bases of the junction left unmatched. Germline V gene lookup returns CDR1 LGHDT and CDR2 YNNKEL (reference sequence). The CDR3 loop spans 16 amino acids. CDR3 sequence: CASSPSDRVNTGELFF. The CDR3 bases are TGTGCCAGCAGCCCCTCCGACAGGGTGAACACCGGGGAGCTGTTTTTT.

The rearrangement joins TRBV9 to TRBJ2-1, with 7 bases matching TRBD2. CDR1 and CDR2 (germline): SGDLS, YYNGEE. The J segment lost 9 bases and the V segment lost 3 bases, leaving 12 bases of the junction unmatched. There are 15 residues in the CDR3. The CDR3 nucleotides read TGTGCCAGCAGCGGGCCCCAGCGGGATAAGATTGAGCAGTTCTTC. Protein sequence: CASSGPQRDKIEQFF.

This rearrangement joins TRBV7-8 to TRBJ1-5; tentatively, D is TRBD1 (5 bases). V was shortened by 5 bases and J by 2 bases, with 7 bases between the two germline ends. Germline lookup yields CDR1 SGHVS and CDR2 FQNEAQ. The CDR3 contains 13 residues. This chain's CDR3 is CASSQGRNQPQHF. The CDR3 nucleotides are TGTGCCAGCAGCCAGGGACGCAATCAGCCCCAGCATTTT.

A single count supports this clone. The J gene is TRBJ2-1, the V gene TRBV2; possible D gene TRBD2, 5 bases. Germline V CDR1 and CDR2: SNHLY, FYNNEI. V was shortened by 3 bases and J by 6 bases, with 6 bases between the two germline ends. The CDR3 has 12 residues. CDR3 sequence: CASSDTSNEQFF. The CDR3 nucleotides are TGTGCCAGCAGTGATACTAGCAATGAGCAGTTCTTC. Supplemented by reference TRBV2 and TRBJ2-1, the full variable domain reads EPEVTQTPSHQVTQMGQEVILRCVPISNHLYFYWYRQILGQKVEFLVSFYNNEISEKSEIFDDQFSVERPDGSNFTLKIRSTKLEDSAMYFCASSDTSNEQFFGPGTRLTVL.

This rearrangement joins TRBV23-1 to TRBJ2-1; D not resolved. TRBV23-1 carries the ORF label, with uncertain function. Trimming pared 2 bases from V and 8 bases from J, leaving 10 bases between. This CDR3 has 13 residues. The CDR3 loop is CASSQRAFYEQFF. The CDR3 bases are TGCGCCAGCAGTCAAAGGGCCTTTTATGAGCAGTTCTTC.

This clone was detected only a few times. The chain couples TRBV5-6 to TRBJ2-7; 7 positions agree with TRBD1. The J segment lost 3 bases and the V segment lost 2 bases, leaving 5 bases of the junction unmatched. The CDR3 is made up of 14 amino acids. Per germline, CDR1 SGHDT and CDR2 YYEEEE. CDR3 in amino acids: CASSFPGQHYEQYF. CDR3 in DNA: TGTGCCAGCAGCTTTCCGGGACAGCACTACGAGCAGTACTTC.